A selection of T cell receptor beta chains follows, all from one sample in a study of CD8 T cells in ankylosing spondylitis. TCRdb re-analysed the 5' RACE reads in MiXCR, keeping a single row per CDR3 protein. The data show 100,000 to 150,000 distinct CDR3 sequences, over 6% seen once. The source material was blood, either unsorted or a sorted T cell fraction (not recorded which). These receptors all come from a male donor with ankylosing spondylitis or in good health (not recorded which). Each CDR3 is given with its conserved first and last residue. D genes are given only for firm matches. Some rows have no size entry. The others give once, few or many, or a class for an expanded clone.

j_gene,abundance,d_gene,v_gene,CDR3nt,CDR3aa
TRBJ1-4,many,.,TRBV5-1,TGCGCCAGCAAGCGACAGTTAGATGAAAAACTGTTTTTT,CASKRQLDEKLFF
TRBJ1-4,many,.,TRBV5-1,TGCGCCAGCCAGACACGGGGAGGGCCCGAAAAACTGTTTTTT,CASQTRGGPEKLFF
TRBJ2-1,many,TRBD1,TRBV7-3,TGTGCCAGCAGCGGGACAGGGTCCTACAATGAGCAGTTCTTC,CASSGTGSYNEQFF
TRBJ2-5,.,TRBD2,TRBV30,TGTGCCTGGAGTCTTAAGCGGGGCGAGACCCAGTACTTC,CAWSLKRGETQYF
TRBJ2-1,few,TRBD2,TRBV29-1,TGCAGCGTTTTCGGGACTAGTTTGTATGAGCAGTTCTTC,CSVFGTSLYEQFF
TRBJ1-2,.,TRBD1,TRBV5-5,TGTGCCAGCAGCTTGGTCAGGGGGTTCAGCTATGGCTACACCTTC,CASSLVRGFSYGYTF
TRBJ1-1,many,.,TRBV5-1,TGCGCCAGCAGCTTGGAGGGAACAGGGCACACTGAAGCTTTCTTT,CASSLEGTGHTEAFF
TRBJ2-5,many,.,TRBV7-8,TGTGCCGTCGGGGGACCTGGGCCTCAAGAGACCCAGTACTTC,CAVGGPGPQETQYF
TRBJ1-2,many,.,TRBV12-3/TRBV12-4,TGTGCCAGCACAGCGGCCAACTATGGCTACACCTTC,CASTAANYGYTF
TRBJ2-5,.,.,TRBV7-9,TGTGCCAGCAGCTTAAACGGTATCGGGGAGACCCAGTACTTC,CASSLNGIGETQYF
TRBJ1-2,many,.,TRBV12-3/TRBV12-4,TGTGCCAGCAGTTTCGGAGCAGGGAACTATGGCTACACCTTC,CASSFGAGNYGYTF
TRBJ2-1,many,TRBD2,TRBV29-1,TGCAGCGTCCCACGCCATGATGTCTCACTAGCGGGAGGGCCCCTATACAATGAGCAGTTCTTC,CSVPRHDVSLAGGPLYNEQFF
TRBJ2-5,many,TRBD1,TRBV28,TGTGCCAGCACACCGGGACAGGATTATTCGGAGACCCAGTACTTC,CASTPGQDYSETQYF
TRBJ2-3,many,TRBD1,TRBV5-1,TGCGCCAGCAGCCCGGGACAGCCTCCAGATACGCAGTATTTT,CASSPGQPPDTQYF
TRBJ2-1,.,.,TRBV7-9,TGTGCCAGCAGCTCAGTACTTACCCTCTCCTACAATGAGCAGTTCTTC,CASSSVLTLSYNEQFF
TRBJ2-7,many,.,TRBV20-1,TGCAGTGCGCCACCGGCCCAGGACTTAGCGAGAAGCTACGAGCAGTACTTC,CSAPPAQDLARSYEQYF
TRBJ1-1,many,.,TRBV5-1,TGCGCCAGCAGCTTGGGAACGGGTACTGAAGCTTTCTTT,CASSLGTGTEAFF
TRBJ1-1,many,.,TRBV7-9,TGTGCCAGCAGCTTACGATACACTGAAGCTTTCTTT,CASSLRYTEAFF
TRBJ1-1,many,.,TRBV6-2/TRBV6-3,TGTGCCAGCAGTTACTCCATGATTGACACTGAAGCTTTCTTT,CASSYSMIDTEAFF
TRBJ2-1,many,TRBD1,TRBV5-1,TGCGCCAGCAGCTTGGGCCGGGACAGATCCTACAATGAGCAGTTCTTC,CASSLGRDRSYNEQFF
TRBJ2-2,many,.,TRBV5-5,TGTGCCAGCAGCAGGGGGGTTTTAGGTGGCGGGGAGCTGTTTTTT,CASSRGVLGGGELFF
TRBJ2-3,many,.,TRBV12-3/TRBV12-4,TGTGCCAGCAGTTTAATCAGGGGACGCACAGATACGCAGTATTTT,CASSLIRGRTDTQYF
TRBJ2-1,many,.,TRBV4-3,TGCGCCAGCAGCCAACCTACTAGTAATGAGCAGTTCTTC,CASSQPTSNEQFF
TRBJ2-7,many,TRBD1,TRBV29-1,TGCAGCGTTGAGGCGGACAGGGGCCACGAGCAGTACTTC,CSVEADRGHEQYF
TRBJ2-3,many,TRBD2,TRBV12-3/TRBV12-4,TGTGCCAGCACCGATCGGGGGGGCGTCACAGATACGCAGTATTTT,CASTDRGGVTDTQYF
TRBJ2-7,many,TRBD1,TRBV4-3,TGCGCCAGCAGCCCGGACAGGGATGGCGAGCAGTACTTC,CASSPDRDGEQYF
TRBJ2-1,many,.,TRBV20-1,TGCAGTGCTAGAGATGCTAGTGTGGTTAATGAGCAGTTCTTC,CSARDASVVNEQFF
TRBJ2-1,many,TRBD2,TRBV20-1,TGCAGTGCTACGTCGACTAGCGGGAGTTTTTCTGAGCAGTTCTTC,CSATSTSGSFSEQFF
TRBJ2-1,many,.,TRBV7-2,TGTGCCAGCGCTAGGGCCGATGAGCAGTTCTTC,CASARADEQFF
TRBJ1-2,few,.,TRBV3-1,TGTGCCAGCAGCCGGGTCTCAGAGGGAACCTATGGCTACACCTTC,CASSRVSEGTYGYTF
TRBJ1-1,many,TRBD1,TRBV7-2,TGTGCCAGCAGCCCACGGAGGACAGGGTGGACTGAAGCTTTCTTT,CASSPRRTGWTEAFF
TRBJ1-1,many,TRBD1,TRBV7-8,TGTGCCAGCAGGGAACCGGACAGGGAGAGAGAAGCTTTCTTT,CASREPDREREAFF
TRBJ2-2,many,TRBD2,TRBV5-1,TGCGCCAGCAGTACGGGGGGGCCTCGCACCGGGGAGCTGTTTTTT,CASSTGGPRTGELFF
TRBJ2-1,many,TRBD2,TRBV20-1,TGCAGTGCTAAACGGACTAGAGGGTTGTACAATGAGCAGTTCTTC,CSAKRTRGLYNEQFF
TRBJ2-7,many,TRBD1,TRBV2,TGTGCCAGCAGTCAACGACAGGGCCAGCAGTACTTC,CASSQRQGQQYF
TRBJ2-1,.,.,TRBV4-1,TGCGCCAGCAGCCAAGTCGACCTCATCTCCTACAATGAGCAGTTCTTC,CASSQVDLISYNEQFF
TRBJ2-1,many,TRBD1,TRBV20-1,TGCAGTGCTACAGGGGGTTCCTACAATGAGCAGTTCTTC,CSATGGSYNEQFF
TRBJ1-2,many,TRBD1,TRBV18,TGTGCCAGCTCACAAGGACAGGGGGCTTACTATGGCTACACCTTC,CASSQGQGAYYGYTF
TRBJ2-1,many,.,TRBV27,TGTGCCAGCAGTTTCGACAATGAGCAGTTCTTC,CASSFDNEQFF
TRBJ1-1,many,.,TRBV5-1,TGCGCCAGCAGCTCCCGGGGCAGCAGCATGAACACTGAAGCTTTCTTT,CASSSRGSSMNTEAFF
TRBJ2-3,many,.,TRBV5-1,TGCGCCAGCAGCTTGACAGGACCACCCAATTTT,CASSLTGPPNF
TRBJ1-1,many,.,TRBV29-1,TGCAGCGTTGAAGTTCGGTTCGCTGAAGCTTTCTTT,CSVEVRFAEAFF
TRBJ2-6,many,TRBD1,TRBV7-2,TGTGCCAGCAGCCCAGGGGGCTCTGGGGCCAACGTCCTGACTTTC,CASSPGGSGANVLTF
TRBJ2-2,many,.,TRBV15,TGTGCCACCAGGCCGGAGAGTACCGGGGAGCTGTTTTTT,CATRPESTGELFF
TRBJ2-1,many,.,TRBV4-3,TGCGCCAGCAGCCAAGATGGAGTCCCCAGGGATGAGCAGTTCTTC,CASSQDGVPRDEQFF
TRBJ2-5,many,TRBD2,TRBV20-1,TGCAGTGCCTCAGAGACTAGCGCGGGGAGAGAGACCCAGTACTTC,CSASETSAGRETQYF
TRBJ2-2,.,.,TRBV5-1,TGCGCCAGCAGCTTTCCCACAGGAAGCACCGGGGAGCTGTTTTTT,CASSFPTGSTGELFF
TRBJ2-1,many,.,TRBV24-1,TGTGCCACCAGGGACAGCCGGAACAATGAGCAGTTCTTC,CATRDSRNNEQFF
TRBJ2-3,many,TRBD1,TRBV20-1,TGCAGTGCCCCAACAACAACAGGGGGCGCAGGCACAGATACGCAGTATTTT,CSAPTTTGGAGTDTQYF
TRBJ2-6,many,.,TRBV18,TGTGCCAGCTCACAGACCAACTCTGGGGCCAACGTCCTGACTTTC,CASSQTNSGANVLTF
TRBJ2-2,many,.,TRBV5-1,TGCGCCAGCAGCTGGAAGGCATCCGGGGAGCTGTTTTTT,CASSWKASGELFF
TRBJ2-3,.,TRBD2,TRBV7-2,TGTGCCAGCAGCTCCAGGACTAGCGGGTTAGATACGCAGTATTTT,CASSSRTSGLDTQYF
TRBJ2-1,many,TRBD1,TRBV20-1,TGCAGTGCTAGAAACGTTGACAGGGGATTGTTACCGTTCTTC,CSARNVDRGLLPFF